Presented here are 2 T cell receptor beta chains from one specimen sequenced in a study of pediatric ulcerative colitis. Sequencing used immunoSEQ multiplex PCR; TCRdb keeps in-frame clones, though not all of them. The sample lists roughly 64,000 clones; roughly nine tenths were seen once. The sample consisted of blood. The source of these receptors is a boy between 10 and 17 years old with severe ulcerative colitis.

This chain connects TRBV15 to TRBJ2-2; D is uncertain. Germline CDR1 LNHNV, CDR2 YYDKDF (reference sequence). V was shortened by 1 base and J by 4 bases, with 7 bases between the two germline ends. CDR3 length: 14 amino acids. CDR3 DNA sequence: TGTGCCACCAGCAGAGCCGGGTCCACCGGGGAGCTGTTTTTT. Translating it yields CATSRAGSTGELFF.

The V call is TRBV30, the J call TRBJ2-1; 7 bases fit TRBD2. Germline CDR1 GTSNPN, CDR2 SVGIG (reference sequence). The CDR3 is 15 amino acids. The V and J ends lost 5 bases and 0 bases, in that order; junction bases with no gene match: 7. In DNA form, the CDR3 reads TGTGCCTGGGGTAGCGGGCCTAGCTCCTACAATGAGCAGTTCTTC. The encoded protein is CAWGSGPSSYNEQFF.